What follows is one TCR beta chain and its context. Other DNA sequences within the sample encode an identical CDR3. These data come from a study of control samples from healthy donors and cancer patients. Profiling relied on immunoSEQ multiplex PCR, and the TCRdb table lists in-frame clones only, not all of them. In total, the table holds approximately 190,000 clones. This clonotype originated in a woman aged 30 to 39 in good health. The specimen sequenced was blood.

CDR3 region: CASSYSTGATEAFF. The CDR3 nucleotides read TGTGCCAGCAGTTACTCGACGGGGGCCACTGAAGCTTTCTTT. The rearrangement joins TRBV6-5 to TRBJ1-1; perhaps TRBD1 as D (6 bases). Germline CDR1 is MNHEY and CDR2 is SVGAGI. The V gene lost 0 bases and the J gene lost 4 bases, with 9 bases spanning the gap. The CDR3 extends over 14 amino acids.